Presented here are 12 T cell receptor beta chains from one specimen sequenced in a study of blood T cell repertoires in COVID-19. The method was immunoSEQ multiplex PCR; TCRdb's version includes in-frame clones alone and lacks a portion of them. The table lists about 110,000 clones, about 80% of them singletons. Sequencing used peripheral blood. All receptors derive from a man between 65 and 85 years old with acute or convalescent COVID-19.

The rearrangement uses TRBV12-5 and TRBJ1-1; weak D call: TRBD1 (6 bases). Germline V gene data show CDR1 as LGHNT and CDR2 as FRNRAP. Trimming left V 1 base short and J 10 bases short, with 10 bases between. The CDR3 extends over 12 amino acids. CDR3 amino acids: CASGLDLGGAFF. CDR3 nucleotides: TGTGCTAGTGGTTTGGATCTAGGGGGAGCTTTCTTT. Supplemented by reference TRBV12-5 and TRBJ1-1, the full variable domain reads DARVTQTPRHKVTEMGQEVTMRCQPILGHNTVFWYRQTMMQGLELLAYFRNRAPLDDSGMPKDRFSAEMPDATLATLKIQPSEPRDSAVYFCASGLDLGGAFFGQGTRLTVV.

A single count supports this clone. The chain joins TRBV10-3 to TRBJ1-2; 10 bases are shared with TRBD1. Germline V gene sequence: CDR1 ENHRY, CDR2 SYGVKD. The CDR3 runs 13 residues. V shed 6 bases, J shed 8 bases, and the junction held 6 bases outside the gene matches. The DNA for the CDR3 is TGTGCCATCAGCCGACAGGGGGCGCAAGGCTACACCTTC. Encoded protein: CAISRQGAQGYTF.

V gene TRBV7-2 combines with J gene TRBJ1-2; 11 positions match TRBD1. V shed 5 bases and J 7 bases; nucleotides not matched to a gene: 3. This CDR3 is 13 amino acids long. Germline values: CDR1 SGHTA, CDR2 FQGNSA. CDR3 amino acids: CASSIGTGGGYTF. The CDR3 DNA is TGTGCCAGCAGCATCGGGACAGGGGGTGGCTACACCTTC.

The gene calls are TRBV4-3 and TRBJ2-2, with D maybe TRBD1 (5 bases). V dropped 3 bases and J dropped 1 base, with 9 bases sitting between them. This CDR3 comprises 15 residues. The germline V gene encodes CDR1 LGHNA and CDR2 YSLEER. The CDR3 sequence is CASSQDNLNTGELFF. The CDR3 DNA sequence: TGCGCCAGCAGCCAGGACAATCTGAACACCGGGGAGCTGTTTTTT.

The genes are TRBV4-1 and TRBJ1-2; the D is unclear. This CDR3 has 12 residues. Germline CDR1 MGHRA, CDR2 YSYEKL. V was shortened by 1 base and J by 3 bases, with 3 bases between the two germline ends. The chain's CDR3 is CASSQGDYGYTF. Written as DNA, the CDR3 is TGCGCCAGCAGCCAAGGAGACTATGGCTACACCTTC.

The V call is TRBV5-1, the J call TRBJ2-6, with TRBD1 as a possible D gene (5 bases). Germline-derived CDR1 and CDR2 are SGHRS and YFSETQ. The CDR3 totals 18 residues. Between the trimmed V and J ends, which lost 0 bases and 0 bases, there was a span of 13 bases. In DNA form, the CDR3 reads TGCGCCAGCAGCTTGGATTCGATCCAGGGCTCTGGGGCCAACGTCCTGACTTTC. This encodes CASSLDSIQGSGANVLTF.

CDR3 in amino acids: CASSSLPSGGAGEQFF. CDR3 nucleotides: TGTGCCAGCAGCTCCCTTCCTAGCGGGGGGGCCGGTGAGCAGTTCTTC. The rearrangement uses TRBV6-4 and TRBJ2-1; 12 positions agree with TRBD2. CDR1 is MRHNA, CDR2 SNTAGT, per germline. The CDR3 sequence is 16 residues long. V lost 6 bases, J lost 9 bases, and 12 bases stayed unmatched.

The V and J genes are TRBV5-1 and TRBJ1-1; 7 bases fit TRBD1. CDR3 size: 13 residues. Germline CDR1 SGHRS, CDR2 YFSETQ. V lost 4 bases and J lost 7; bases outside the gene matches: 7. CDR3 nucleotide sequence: TGCGCCAGCAGCAAGACAGGGTCGGATGAAGCTTTCTTT. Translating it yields CASSKTGSDEAFF.

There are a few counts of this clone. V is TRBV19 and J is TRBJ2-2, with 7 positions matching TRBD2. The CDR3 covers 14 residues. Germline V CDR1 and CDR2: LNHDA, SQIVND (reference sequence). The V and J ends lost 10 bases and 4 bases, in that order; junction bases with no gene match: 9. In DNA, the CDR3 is TGTGCCACCAAGACTAGCCGTGGCACCGGGGAGCTGTTTTTT. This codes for CATKTSRGTGELFF.

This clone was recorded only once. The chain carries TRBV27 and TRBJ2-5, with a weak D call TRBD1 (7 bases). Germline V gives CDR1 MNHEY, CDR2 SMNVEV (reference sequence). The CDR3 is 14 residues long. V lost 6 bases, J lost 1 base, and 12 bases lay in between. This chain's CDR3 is CASSPGGFQETQYF. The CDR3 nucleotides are TGTGCCAGCAGCCCAGGGGGGTTCCAAGAGACCCAGTACTTC.

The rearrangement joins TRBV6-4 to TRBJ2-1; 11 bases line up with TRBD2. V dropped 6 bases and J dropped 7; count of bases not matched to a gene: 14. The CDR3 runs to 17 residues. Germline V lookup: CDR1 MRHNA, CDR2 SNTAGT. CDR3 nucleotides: TGTGCCAGCAGCAACTCCCAGCTAGCGGGGGGCGGGAATGAGCAGTTCTTC. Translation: CASSNSQLAGGGNEQFF.

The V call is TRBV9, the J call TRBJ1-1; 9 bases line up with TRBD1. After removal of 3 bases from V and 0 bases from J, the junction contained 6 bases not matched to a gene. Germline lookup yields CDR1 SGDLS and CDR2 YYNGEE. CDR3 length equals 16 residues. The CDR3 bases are TGTGCCAGCAGCGCCCGGGGACAGGGCGTGAACACTGAAGCTTTCTTT. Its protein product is CASSARGQGVNTEAFF.